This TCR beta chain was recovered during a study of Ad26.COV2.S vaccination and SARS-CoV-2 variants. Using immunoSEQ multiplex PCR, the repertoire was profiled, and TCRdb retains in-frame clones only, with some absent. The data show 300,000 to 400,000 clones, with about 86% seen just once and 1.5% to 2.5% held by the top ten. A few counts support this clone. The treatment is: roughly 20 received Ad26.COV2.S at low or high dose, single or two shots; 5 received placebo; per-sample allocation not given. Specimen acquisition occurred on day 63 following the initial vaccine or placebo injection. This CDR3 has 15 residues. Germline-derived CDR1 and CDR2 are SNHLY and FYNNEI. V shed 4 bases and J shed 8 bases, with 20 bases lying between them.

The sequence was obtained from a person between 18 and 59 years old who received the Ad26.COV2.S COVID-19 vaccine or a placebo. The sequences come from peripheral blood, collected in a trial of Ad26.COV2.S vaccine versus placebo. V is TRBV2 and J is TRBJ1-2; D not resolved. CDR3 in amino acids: CASSVDPGYGRGYTF. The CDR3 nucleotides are TGTGCCAGCAGTGTTGATCCCGGGTACGGTCGAGGCTACACCTTC.